A selection of T cell receptor beta chains follows, all from one sample in a study of blood T cell repertoires in COVID-19. This table comes from immunoSEQ multiplex PCR, and its TCRdb copy is limited to in-frame clones, with some not included. The repertoire holds 99,000 or so clones, with 84% as singletons. The specimen was peripheral blood. Receptors were obtained from a man in his fifties or sixties with acute or convalescent COVID-19. CDR3s include the opening cysteine and the closing phenylalanine or tryptophan. The order of the fields is clone size, D gene, J gene, V gene, CDR3 protein, CDR3 DNA. A D gene is named only where the DNA matches it firmly. Part of the rows lack a size; the others show once, few, many or a class for expanded clones.

-	-	TRBJ2-2	TRBV11-2	CASSLILNTGELFF	TGTGCCAGCAGCTTAATACTAAACACCGGGGAGCTGTTTTTT
-	-	TRBJ2-7	TRBV28	CASRQNYEQYF	TGTGCCAGCAGACAAAACTACGAGCAGTACTTC
-	-	TRBJ2-3	TRBV7-9	CATGSLRSDTQYF	TGTGCCACCGGGAGCCTGAGGTCAGATACGCAGTATTTT
-	TRBD1	TRBJ1-3	TRBV7-8	CASSLARDRGGNTIYF	TGTGCCAGCAGCTTAGCCCGGGACAGGGGTGGAAACACCATATATTTT
-	-	TRBJ1-2	TRBV6-5	CASRPDSFQDYTF	TGTGCCAGCAGACCCGACAGTTTCCAGGACTACACCTTC
-	-	TRBJ1-2	TRBV12-5	CASGLGGRADYGYTF	TGTGCTAGTGGTTTGGGAGGGCGCGCAGACTATGGCTACACCTTC
-	TRBD2	TRBJ2-1	TRBV5-1	CASSSVLTSGRLGEQFF	TGCGCCAGCAGCTCCGTACTCACTAGCGGGAGGTTAGGTGAGCAGTTCTTC
-	-	TRBJ2-1	TRBV19	CASSITARGRWNEQFF	TGTGCCAGTAGTATAACCGCTAGAGGCCGGTGGAATGAGCAGTTCTTC
-	-	TRBJ1-2	TRBV2	CASSETGNYGYTF	TGTGCCAGCAGTGAAACGGGTAACTATGGCTACACCTTC
-	TRBD1	TRBJ1-1	TRBV5-1	CASRKIQGRRTEAFF	TGCGCTAGCAGGAAGATACAGGGGAGAAGAACTGAAGCTTTCTTT
-	-	TRBJ1-1	TRBV6-5	CASRPTGIPTEAFF	TGTGCCAGCAGACCAACAGGGATCCCCACTGAAGCCTTCTTT
-	-	TRBJ1-6	TRBV9	CASSVGADSPLHF	TGTGCCAGCAGCGTAGGGGCAGATTCACCCCTCCACTTT
-	-	TRBJ1-5	TRBV2	CASSEEGAFNQPQHF	TGTGCCAGCAGTGAAGAGGGAGCCTTCAATCAGCCCCAGCATTTT
-	-	TRBJ2-5	TRBV7-6	CASSQGIRETQYF	TGTGCCAGCAGCCAGGGAATCAGGGAGACCCAGTACTTC
-	-	TRBJ2-3	TRBV9	CASSVVPEFGGNFTDTQYF	TGTGCCAGCAGCGTAGTCCCGGAGTTTGGGGGCAACTTCACAGATACGCAGTATTTT
once	-	TRBJ1-3	TRBV11-3	CASSLGGGGSSGNTIYF	TGTGCCAGCAGCTTAGGGGGCGGCGGAAGCTCTGGAAACACCATATATTTT
-	-	TRBJ2-1	TRBV5-1	CASSLGTDNEQFF	TGCGCCAGCAGCTTGGGGACAGACAATGAGCAGTTCTTC
-	-	TRBJ2-3	TRBV18	CASSRRDSGSTDTQYF	TGTGCCAGCTCACGACGGGACTCGGGTAGCACAGATACGCAGTATTTT
-	-	TRBJ2-5	TRBV6-6	CASRDPRVETQYF	TGTGCCAGCAGGGACCCCAGGGTAGAGACCCAGTACTTC
-	TRBD1	TRBJ2-4	TRBV19	CASSTRGQGIPQYF	TGTGCCAGTAGTACACGTGGACAGGGAATCCCTCAGTACTTC
-	TRBD2	TRBJ2-1	TRBV30	CAWSVSLAGRNEQFF	TGTGCCTGGAGTGTGTCCCTAGCGGGACGCAATGAGCAGTTCTTC
once	TRBD1	TRBJ2-7	TRBV20-1	CSASSPWDRVYEQYF	TGCAGTGCTAGTTCCCCTTGGGACAGGGTGTACGAGCAGTACTTC
-	TRBD2	TRBJ2-1	TRBV19	CASSIPGEGRSYNEQFF	TGTGCCAGTAGTATTCCCGGGGAGGGCCGGTCCTACAATGAGCAGTTCTTC
-	TRBD1	TRBJ1-4	TRBV19	CASSDRDGEKLFF	TGTGCCAGCTCGGACAGGGATGGCGAAAAACTGTTTTTT
-	-	TRBJ2-1	TRBV6-6	CASSYPGVGHNEQFF	TGTGCCAGCAGTTACCCGGGGGTTGGGCACAATGAGCAGTTCTTC
few	-	TRBJ1-2	TRBV7-9	CASSSAPGNVHGYTF	TGTGCCAGCAGCTCTGCCCCAGGGAATGTGCATGGCTACACCTTC
-	-	TRBJ2-3	TRBV4-1	CASSHTMPAFTQYF	TGCGCCAGCAGCCATACTATGCCGGCCTTTACGCAGTATTTT
once	TRBD1	TRBJ1-5	TRBV3-1/TRBV3-2	CASSPSQRQGVTQPQHF	TGTGCCAGCAGCCCCTCCCAGCGGCAGGGGGTGACTCAGCCCCAGCATTTT
few	-	TRBJ2-7	TRBV6-5	CASSPPCEQYF	TGTGCCAGCAGCCCCCCGTGCGAGCAGTACTTC
-	TRBD2	TRBJ2-1	TRBV4-1	CASSLGTSVLDEQFF	TGCGCCAGCAGCCTCGGGACTAGCGTTCTGGATGAGCAGTTCTTC
few	TRBD1	TRBJ1-1	TRBV2	CASNPTGSGEAFF	TGTGCCAGCAATCCGACAGGGAGTGGTGAAGCTTTCTTT
-	-	TRBJ1-4	TRBV25-1	CASSDIGRGNEKLFF	TGTGCCAGCAGTGATATCGGTAGGGGGAATGAAAAACTGTTTTTT
once	TRBD1	TRBJ1-2	TRBV14	CASSQVSGQGTYGYTF	TGTGCCAGCAGCCAAGTCTCGGGACAGGGGACCTATGGCTACACCTTC
few	-	TRBJ2-5	TRBV11-2	CASSLGLGARETQYF	TGTGCCAGCAGCCTCGGCTTAGGGGCGCGGGAGACCCAGTACTTC
once	-	TRBJ1-2	TRBV29-1	CSTVQESSYGYTF	TGCAGCACCGTGCAGGAATCAAGCTATGGCTACACCTTC
-	TRBD1	TRBJ2-7	TRBV11-1	CASSRDRSYEQYF	TGTGCCAGCAGCCGGGACAGATCCTACGAGCAGTACTTC
once	TRBD2	TRBJ2-1	TRBV28	CASSLYGTSGRSSNEQFF	TGTGCCAGCAGTTTATATGGGACTAGCGGGAGGTCAAGCAATGAGCAGTTCTTC
-	TRBD1	TRBJ2-1	TRBV2	CASSVDRGNEQFF	TGTGCCAGCAGTGTGGACAGGGGGAATGAGCAGTTCTTC
-	-	TRBJ2-7	TRBV7-8	CASRPTGFDHYEQYF	TGTGCCAGCAGGCCGACAGGCTTCGATCACTACGAGCAGTACTTC